This TCR beta chain derives from a study of metastatic and nonmetastatic thyroid tumors. This clone is categorized as medium-sized. V shed 5 bases, J shed 3 bases, and the junction held 6 bases outside the gene matches. CDR1 is SEHNR and CDR2 is FQNEAQ in the germline V gene (reference sequence). The CDR3 is made up of 15 amino acids. TCRdb used MiXCR to call clones anew from the PCR reads. The sample has 7,000 to 8,500 clones, 25% to 30% seen once. Not a single patient had been given any form of treatment at any point before undergoing thyroid surgery. The source material was adjacent normal tissue. The chain has TRBV7-9 and TRBJ2-7; 11 positions agree with TRBD1. The sequence derives from a male donor with papillary thyroid cancer or a benign thyroid nodule (not recorded which). Some clones in this sample may be carry-over from other donors' samples. CDR3 sequence: CASSSGTGGSYEQYF. CDR3 DNA sequence: TGTGCCAGCAGCAGCGGGACAGGGGGAAGCTACGAGCAGTACTTC.